This TCR beta chain is drawn from a study of tumor-infiltrating lymphocytes in primary liver carcinoma. Across the study: Sequencing of the samples generated roughly 3.65 to 7.5 million productive TCRbeta reads, with similar yields across tissue types. Study-wide results and caveats: Pairs comparing tumor with adjacent tissue or blood overlapped less than pairs drawn from tumor regions. Since sampling was bulk and unsorted, CD4+ and CD8+ repertoires were not compared.

With regard to this clonotype: The antigen is unknown.

Synthesis of TCR beta cDNA was carried out from 450 to 650 ng total RNA with a constant-region primer. Slightly modified ARM-PCR with three nested multiplex PCR rounds yielded TCR beta libraries. The study ran its first two PCR rounds for roughly 9 cycles each, using TRBV1-TRBV30 forward primers and a C-beta reverse primer. TCRdb re-analysed the multiplex PCR reads in MiXCR, keeping a single row per CDR3 protein. The data contain hundreds of thousands of distinct CDR3 sequences, nearly 60% of them singletons. Germline DNA was also extracted, and blood RNA derived from unsorted whole blood. CDR1 and CDR2 (germline): SGHRS, YFSETQ. Germline trimming cut 1 base from V and 4 bases from J; bases unmatched to any gene: 8. The CDR3 length is 16 residues.

The sample consisted of peripheral blood. The sequence was obtained from a woman in her thirties with primary liver carcinoma and hepatitis B virus infection. This chain links TRBV5-1 with TRBJ2-1; 7 bases fit TRBD2. The CDR3 sequence is CASSLPIAGPYNEQFF. In nucleotides, the CDR3 is TGCGCCAGCAGCTTGCCGATAGCGGGTCCTTACAATGAGCAGTTCTTC.